The source of this T cell receptor (beta chain) is a study of blood T cell repertoires in COVID-19. Study in general: From T cells, B-cell-depleted T cells, or PBMCs came the material, which was cDNA or gDNA.

Source study methods: Estimation of nucleated cell counts relied on the amplification of reference gene primers. Libraries were prepared by immunoSEQ multiplex PCR; TCRdb keeps only in-frame clonotypes and omits some of them. V and J calls and clone size are copied from that table; D and trimming were computed from the DNA. The repertoire holds around 21,000 clones, with 79% as singletons. V was pared by 5 bases and J by 4 bases, with 17 bases of the junction left unmatched. This CDR3 is 18 amino acids long. Germline values: CDR1 SEHNR, CDR2 FQNEAQ (reference sequence). The chain has TRBV7-9 and TRBJ1-1, with 9 bases lining up with TRBD1. This TCR derives from an elderly man with acute or convalescent COVID-19. Sample: peripheral blood. DNA of the CDR3: TGTGCCAGCAGCCAGAAGCCCGGGACAGGGCAATTTTTCACTGAAGCTTTCTTT. It translates to CASSQKPGTGQFFTEAFF.